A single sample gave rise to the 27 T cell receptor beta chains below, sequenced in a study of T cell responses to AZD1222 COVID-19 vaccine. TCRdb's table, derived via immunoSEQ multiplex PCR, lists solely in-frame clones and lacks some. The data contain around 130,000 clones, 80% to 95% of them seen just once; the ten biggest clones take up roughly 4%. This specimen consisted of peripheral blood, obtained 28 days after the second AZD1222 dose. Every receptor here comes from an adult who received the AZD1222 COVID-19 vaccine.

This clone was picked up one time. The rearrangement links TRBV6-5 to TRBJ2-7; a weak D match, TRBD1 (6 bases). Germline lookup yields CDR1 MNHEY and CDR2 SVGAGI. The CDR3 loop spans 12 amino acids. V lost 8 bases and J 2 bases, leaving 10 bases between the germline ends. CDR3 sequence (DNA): TGTGCCAGCGCCAGGACAGCCTACGAGCAGTACTTC. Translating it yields CASARTAYEQYF.

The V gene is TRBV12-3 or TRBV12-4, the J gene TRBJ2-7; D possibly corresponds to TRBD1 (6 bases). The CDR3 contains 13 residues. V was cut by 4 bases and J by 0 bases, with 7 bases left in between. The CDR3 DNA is TGTGCCAGCAGTTGGACAGCCTCCTACGAGCAGTACTTC. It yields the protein CASSWTASYEQYF.

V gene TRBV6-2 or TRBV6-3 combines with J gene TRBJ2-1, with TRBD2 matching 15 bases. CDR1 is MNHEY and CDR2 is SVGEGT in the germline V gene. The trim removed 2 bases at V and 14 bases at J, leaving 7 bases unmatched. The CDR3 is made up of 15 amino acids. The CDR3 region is CASSYGTSGGPLEFF. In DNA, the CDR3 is TGTGCCAGCAGTTACGGGACTAGCGGGGGGCCCTTGGAGTTCTTC.

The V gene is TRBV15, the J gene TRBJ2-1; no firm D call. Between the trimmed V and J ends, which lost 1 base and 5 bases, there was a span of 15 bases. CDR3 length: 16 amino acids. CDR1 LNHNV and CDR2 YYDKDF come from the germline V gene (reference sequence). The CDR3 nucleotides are TGTGCCACCAGCAGAGCCTACAGCTTGGCTGACAATGAGCAGTTCTTC. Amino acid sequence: CATSRAYSLADNEQFF.

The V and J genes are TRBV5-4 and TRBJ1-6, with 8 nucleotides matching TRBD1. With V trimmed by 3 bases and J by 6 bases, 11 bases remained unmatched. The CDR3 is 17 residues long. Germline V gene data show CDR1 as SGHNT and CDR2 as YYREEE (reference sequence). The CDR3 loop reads CASSSGQGRGFNSPLHF. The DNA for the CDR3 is TGTGCCAGCAGCTCCGGACAGGGAAGGGGGTTTAATTCACCCCTCCACTTT.

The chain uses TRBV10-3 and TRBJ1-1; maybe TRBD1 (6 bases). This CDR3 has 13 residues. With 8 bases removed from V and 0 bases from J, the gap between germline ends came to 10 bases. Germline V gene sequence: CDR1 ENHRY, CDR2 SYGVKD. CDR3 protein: CAIGGPVNTEAFF. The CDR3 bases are TGTGCCATCGGGGGGCCGGTGAACACTGAAGCTTTCTTT.

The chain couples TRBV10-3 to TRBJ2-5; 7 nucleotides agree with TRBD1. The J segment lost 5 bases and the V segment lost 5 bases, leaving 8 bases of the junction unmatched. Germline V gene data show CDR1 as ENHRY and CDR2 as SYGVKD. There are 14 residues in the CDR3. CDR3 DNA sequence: TGTGCCATCAGTAATGTAGGGGGCCCGGAGACCCAGTACTTC. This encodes CAISNVGGPETQYF.

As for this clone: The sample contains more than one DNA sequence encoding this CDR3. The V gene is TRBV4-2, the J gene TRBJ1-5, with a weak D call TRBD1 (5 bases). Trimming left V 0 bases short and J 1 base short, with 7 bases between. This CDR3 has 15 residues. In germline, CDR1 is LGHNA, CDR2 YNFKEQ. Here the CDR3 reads CASSQDRGSNQPQHF. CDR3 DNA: TGTGCCAGCAGCCAAGATCGGGGGAGCAATCAGCCCCAGCATTTT.

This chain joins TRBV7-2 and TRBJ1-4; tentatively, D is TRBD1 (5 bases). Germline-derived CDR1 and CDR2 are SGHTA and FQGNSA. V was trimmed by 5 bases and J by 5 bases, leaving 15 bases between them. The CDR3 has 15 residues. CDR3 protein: CASSPQRGRNEKLFF. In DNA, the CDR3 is TGTGCCAGCAGCCCCCAGAGGGGTAGAAATGAAAAACTGTTTTTT.

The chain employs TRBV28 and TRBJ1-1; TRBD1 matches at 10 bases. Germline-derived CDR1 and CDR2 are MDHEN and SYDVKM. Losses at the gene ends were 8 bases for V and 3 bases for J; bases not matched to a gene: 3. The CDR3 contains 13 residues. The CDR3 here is CASRDRGDTEAFF. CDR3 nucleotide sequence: TGTGCCAGCCGGGACAGGGGCGACACTGAAGCTTTCTTT.

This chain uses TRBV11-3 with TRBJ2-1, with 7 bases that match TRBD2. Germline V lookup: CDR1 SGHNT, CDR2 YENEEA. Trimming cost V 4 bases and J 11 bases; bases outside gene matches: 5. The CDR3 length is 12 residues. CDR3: CASSSDGRKQFF. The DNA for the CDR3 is TGTGCCAGCAGCTCCGACGGGAGGAAGCAGTTCTTC. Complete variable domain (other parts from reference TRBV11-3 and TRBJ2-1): EAGVVQSPRYKIIEKKQPVAFWCNPISGHNTLYWYLQNLGQGPELLIRYENEEAVDDSQLPKDRFSAERLKGVDSTLKIQPAELGDSAVYLCASSSDGRKQFFGPGTRLTVL.

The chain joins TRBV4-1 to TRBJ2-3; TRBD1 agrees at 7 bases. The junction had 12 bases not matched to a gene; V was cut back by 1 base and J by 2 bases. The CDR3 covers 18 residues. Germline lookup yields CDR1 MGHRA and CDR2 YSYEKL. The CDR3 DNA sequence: TGCGCCAGCAGCCAAGGAGGAGCCGCGGACAGGATCACAGATACGCAGTATTTT. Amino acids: CASSQGGAADRITDTQYF.

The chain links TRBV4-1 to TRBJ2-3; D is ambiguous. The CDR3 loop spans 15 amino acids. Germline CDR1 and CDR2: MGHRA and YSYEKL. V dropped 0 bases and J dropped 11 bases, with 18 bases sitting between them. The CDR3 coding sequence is TGCGCCAGCAGCCAAGAAGTCGGCGCCTCCCAGAGGCAGTATTTT. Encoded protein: CASSQEVGASQRQYF.

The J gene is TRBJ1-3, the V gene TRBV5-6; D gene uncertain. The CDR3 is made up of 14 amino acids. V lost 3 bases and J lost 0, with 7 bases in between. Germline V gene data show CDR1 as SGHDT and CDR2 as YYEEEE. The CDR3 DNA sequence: TGTGCCAGCAGCTCCCCGTCCTCTGGAAACACCATATATTTT. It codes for CASSSPSSGNTIYF.

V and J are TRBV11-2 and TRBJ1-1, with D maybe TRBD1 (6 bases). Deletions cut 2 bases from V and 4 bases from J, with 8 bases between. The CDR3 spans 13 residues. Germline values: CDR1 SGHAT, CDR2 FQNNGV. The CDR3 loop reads CASSLTGTTEAFF. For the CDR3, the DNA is TGTGCCAGCAGCTTAACAGGGACCACTGAAGCTTTCTTT. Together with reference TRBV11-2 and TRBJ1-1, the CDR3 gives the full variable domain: EAGVAQSPRYKIIEKRQSVAFWCNPISGHATLYWYQQILGQGPKLLIQFQNNGVVDDSQLPKDRFSAERLKGVDSTLKIQPAKLEDSAVYLCASSLTGTTEAFFGQGTRLTVV.

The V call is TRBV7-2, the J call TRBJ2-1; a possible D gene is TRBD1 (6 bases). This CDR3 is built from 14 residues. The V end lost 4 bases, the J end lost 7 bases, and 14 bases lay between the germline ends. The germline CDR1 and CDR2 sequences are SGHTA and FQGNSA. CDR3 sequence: CASSSQGLRNEQFF. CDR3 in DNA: TGTGCCAGCAGCTCACAGGGATTGAGGAATGAGCAGTTCTTC.

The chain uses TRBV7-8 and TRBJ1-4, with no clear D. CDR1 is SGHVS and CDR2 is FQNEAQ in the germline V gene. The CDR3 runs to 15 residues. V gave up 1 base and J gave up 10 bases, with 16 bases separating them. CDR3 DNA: TGTGCCAGCAGCTTAGAAAGGTTCCTGAAGGGAAAACTGTTTTTT. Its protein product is CASSLERFLKGKLFF. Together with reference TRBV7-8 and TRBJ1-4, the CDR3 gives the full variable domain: GAGVSQSPRYKVAKRGQDVALRCDPISGHVSLFWYQQALGQGPEFLTYFQNEAQLDKSGLPSDRFFAERPEGSVSTLKIQRTQQEDSAVYLCASSLERFLKGKLFFGSGTQLSVL.

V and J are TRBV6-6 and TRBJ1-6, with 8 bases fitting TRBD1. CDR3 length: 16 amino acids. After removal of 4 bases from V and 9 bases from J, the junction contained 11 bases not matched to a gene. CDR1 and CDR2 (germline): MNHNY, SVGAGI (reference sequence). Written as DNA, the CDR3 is TGTGCCAGCAGTTTCCTCCGCCCAGGGGGCGCTTCACCCCTCCACTTT. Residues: CASSFLRPGGASPLHF.

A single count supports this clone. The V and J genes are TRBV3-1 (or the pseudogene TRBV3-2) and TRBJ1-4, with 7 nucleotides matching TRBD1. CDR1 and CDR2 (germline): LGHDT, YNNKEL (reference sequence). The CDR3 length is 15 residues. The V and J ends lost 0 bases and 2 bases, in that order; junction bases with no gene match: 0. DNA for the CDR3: TGTGCCAGCAGCCAAGAGGACAGGACTAATGAAAAACTGTTTTTT. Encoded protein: CASSQEDRTNEKLFF.

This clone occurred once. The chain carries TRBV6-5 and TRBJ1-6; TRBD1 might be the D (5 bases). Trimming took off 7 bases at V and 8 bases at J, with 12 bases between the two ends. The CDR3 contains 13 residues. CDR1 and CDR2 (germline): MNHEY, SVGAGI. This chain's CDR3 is CASIRGGDSPLHF. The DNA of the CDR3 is TGTGCCAGCATTAGGGGCGGGGATTCACCCCTCCACTTT.

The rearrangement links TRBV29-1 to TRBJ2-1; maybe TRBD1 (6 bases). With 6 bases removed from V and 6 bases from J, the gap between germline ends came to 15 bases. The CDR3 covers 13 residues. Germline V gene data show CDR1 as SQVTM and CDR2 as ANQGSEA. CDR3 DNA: TGCAGCGTGGGGGACACAACCCCCAATGAGCAGTTCTTC. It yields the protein CSVGDTTPNEQFF.

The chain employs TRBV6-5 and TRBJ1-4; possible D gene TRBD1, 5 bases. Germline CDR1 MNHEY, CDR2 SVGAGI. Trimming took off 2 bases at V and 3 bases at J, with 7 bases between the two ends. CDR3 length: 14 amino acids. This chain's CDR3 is CASSYGGSNEKLFF. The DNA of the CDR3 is TGTGCCAGCAGTTACGGGGGTTCTAATGAAAAACTGTTTTTT.

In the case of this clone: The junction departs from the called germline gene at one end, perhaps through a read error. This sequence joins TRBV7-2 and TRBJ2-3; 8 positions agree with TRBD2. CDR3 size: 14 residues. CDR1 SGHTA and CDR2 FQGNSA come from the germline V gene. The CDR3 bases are TGTGCCAGCAACTTAGCGGGGTACACAGATACGCAGTATTTT. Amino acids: CASNLAGYTDTQYF. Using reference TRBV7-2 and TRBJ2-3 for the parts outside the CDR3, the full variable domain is GAGVSQSPSNKVTEKGKDVELRCDPISGHTALYWYRQSLGQGLEFLIYFQGNSAPDKSGLPSDRFSAERTGGSVSTLTIQRTQQEDSAVYLCASNLAGYTDTQYFGPGTRLTVL.

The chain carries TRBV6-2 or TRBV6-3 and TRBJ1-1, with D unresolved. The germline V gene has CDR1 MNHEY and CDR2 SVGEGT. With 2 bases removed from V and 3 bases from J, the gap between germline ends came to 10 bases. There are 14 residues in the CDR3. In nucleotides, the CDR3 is TGTGCCAGCAGTTACGCGGACGGATACACTGAAGCTTTCTTT. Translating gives CASSYADGYTEAFF.

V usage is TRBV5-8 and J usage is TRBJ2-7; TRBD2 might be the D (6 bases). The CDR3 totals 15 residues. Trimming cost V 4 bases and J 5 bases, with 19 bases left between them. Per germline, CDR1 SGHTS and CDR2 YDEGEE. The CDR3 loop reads CASSLAWTGGHEQYF. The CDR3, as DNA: TGTGCCAGCAGCCTCGCCTGGACCGGGGGACACGAGCAGTACTTC.

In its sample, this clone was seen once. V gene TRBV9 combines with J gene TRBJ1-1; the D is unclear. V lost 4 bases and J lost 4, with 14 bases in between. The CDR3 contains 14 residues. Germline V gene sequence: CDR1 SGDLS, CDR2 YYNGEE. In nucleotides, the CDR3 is TGTGCCAGCAGCCTACAGTCGAGAGGCACTGAAGCTTTCTTT. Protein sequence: CASSLQSRGTEAFF. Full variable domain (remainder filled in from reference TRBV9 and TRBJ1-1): DSGVTQTPKHLITATGQRVTLRCSPRSGDLSVYWYQQSLDQGLQFLIQYYNGEERAKGNILERFSAQQFPDLHSELNLSSLELGDSALYFCASSLQSRGTEAFFGQGTRLTVV.

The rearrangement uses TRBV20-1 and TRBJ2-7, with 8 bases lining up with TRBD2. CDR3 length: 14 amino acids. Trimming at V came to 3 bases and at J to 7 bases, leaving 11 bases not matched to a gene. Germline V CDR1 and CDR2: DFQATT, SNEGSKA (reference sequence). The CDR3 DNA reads TGCAGTGCTAGTTCGAACGAGCGGGGGAAAGAGCAGTACTTC. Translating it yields CSASSNERGKEQYF.